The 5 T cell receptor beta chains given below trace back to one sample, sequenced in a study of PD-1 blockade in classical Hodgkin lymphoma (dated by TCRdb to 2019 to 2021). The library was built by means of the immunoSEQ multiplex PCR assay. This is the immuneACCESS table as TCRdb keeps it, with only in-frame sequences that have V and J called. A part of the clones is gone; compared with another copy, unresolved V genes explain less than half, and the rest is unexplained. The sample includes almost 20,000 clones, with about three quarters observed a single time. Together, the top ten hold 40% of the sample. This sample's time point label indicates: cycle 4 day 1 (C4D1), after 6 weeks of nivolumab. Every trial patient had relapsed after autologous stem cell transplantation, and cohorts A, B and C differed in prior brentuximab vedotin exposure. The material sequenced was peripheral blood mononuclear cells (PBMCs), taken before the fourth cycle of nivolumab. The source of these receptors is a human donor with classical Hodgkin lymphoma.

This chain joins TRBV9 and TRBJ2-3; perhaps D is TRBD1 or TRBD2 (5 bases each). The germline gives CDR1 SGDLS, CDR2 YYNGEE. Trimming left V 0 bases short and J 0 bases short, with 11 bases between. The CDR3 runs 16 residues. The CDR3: CASSVVGTISTDTQYF. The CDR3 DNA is TGTGCCAGCAGCGTAGTCGGGACCATTAGCACAGATACGCAGTATTTT.

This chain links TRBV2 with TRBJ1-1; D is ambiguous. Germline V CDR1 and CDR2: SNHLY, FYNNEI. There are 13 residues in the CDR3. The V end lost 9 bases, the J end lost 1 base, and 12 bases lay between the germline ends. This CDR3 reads CARGKGSNTEAFF. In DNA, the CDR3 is TGTGCCAGGGGTAAAGGATCGAACACTGAAGCTTTCTTT.

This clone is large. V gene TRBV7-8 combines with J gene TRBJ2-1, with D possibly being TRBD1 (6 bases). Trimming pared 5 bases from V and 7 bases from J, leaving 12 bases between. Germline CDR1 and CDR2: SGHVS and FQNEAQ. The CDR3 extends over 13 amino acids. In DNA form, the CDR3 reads TGTGCCAGCAGCGACGGGACACCGAATGAGCAGTTCTTC. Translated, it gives CASSDGTPNEQFF.

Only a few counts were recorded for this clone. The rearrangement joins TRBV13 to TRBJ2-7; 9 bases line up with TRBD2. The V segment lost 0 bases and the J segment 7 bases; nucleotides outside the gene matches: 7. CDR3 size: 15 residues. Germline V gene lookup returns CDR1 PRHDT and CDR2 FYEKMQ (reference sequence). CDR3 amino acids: CASSLGLAGPPEQYF. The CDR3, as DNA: TGTGCCAGCAGCTTAGGCCTAGCGGGACCCCCAGAGCAGTACTTC.

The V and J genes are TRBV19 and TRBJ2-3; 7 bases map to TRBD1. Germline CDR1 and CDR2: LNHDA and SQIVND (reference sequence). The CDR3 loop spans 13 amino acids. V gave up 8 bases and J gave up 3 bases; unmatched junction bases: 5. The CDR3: CASSSQGTDTQYF. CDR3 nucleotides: TGTGCCAGTTCATCACAGGGGACAGATACGCAGTATTTT.